This T cell receptor beta chain appears in the sequencing data of a study of cytomegalovirus exposure and HLA in healthy donors. Study-level background: There were around 390 genotyped donors. Of these, roughly 80% fell in the genetic ancestry cluster associated with self-reported Caucasian donors. Study-level points and caveats: When the data were analyzed later, several of the most significant clusters appeared to be linked to common viral pathogens. An analysis that was carried out later associated some 17,000 TCR beta sequences with HLA alleles at 0.05 false discovery rate. It is likely that the observed cluster of highly shared sequence variants was a sequencing artifact.

With respect to this clone: As yet, its antigen is unknown.

The primer mix had 60 Vbeta and 13 Jbeta primers. Measured with immunoSEQ multiplex PCR; TCRdb has only the in-frame clones, and not every one. The sample includes 90,000 to 150,000 clones. Germline CDR1 and CDR2: SGDLS and YYNGEE. The CDR3 totals 15 residues. V trimming: 2 bases; J trimming: 7 bases; junction bases outside the gene matches: 6. Sequencing was performed on PBMCs. The source of this sequence is a man younger than 35 in good health and CMV-seronegative. This chain connects TRBV9 to TRBJ1-2; 12 nucleotides match TRBD1. The CDR3 nucleotides are TGTGCCAGCAGCGTCCCGGGACAGGGGGCGCTTGGCTACACCTTC. It encodes CASSVPGQGALGYTF.